Listed below are T cell receptor beta chains from one sample, sequenced in a study of patients with pleural tuberculosis. TCRdb processed the reads anew with MiXCR; each CDR3 protein has one entry. Of around 50,000 distinct CDR3 sequences listed, around 7% are singletons. These receptors came from a human donor with pleural tuberculosis. The CDR3 runs from the conserved cysteine through the conserved F or W. Each record gives: CDR3 DNA, CDR3 protein, D gene, J gene, V gene, clone size. The D gene is left open where the match is weak. Expanded clones are given a class, and other clones once, few, many or no size at all.

CDR3 DNA: TGTGCCAGCAGGGCTAGCGGGTTCACAGATACGCAGTATTTT
CDR3 protein: CASRASGFTDTQYF
D gene: TRBD2
J gene: TRBJ2-3
V gene: TRBV2
clone size: medium-sized

CDR3 DNA: TGTGCCAGCAGCCGGGACAGGGGGGTCAATCAGCCCCAGCATTTT
CDR3 protein: CASSRDRGVNQPQHF
D gene: TRBD1
J gene: TRBJ1-5
V gene: TRBV12-3/TRBV12-4
clone size: many

CDR3 DNA: TGCGCCAGCAGCTCAACCCATGCGACGGTCACTGAAGCTTTCTTT
CDR3 protein: CASSSTHATVTEAFF
D gene: NA
J gene: TRBJ1-1
V gene: TRBV5-1
clone size: many

CDR3 DNA: TGTGCCAGCACCGGGACGAACAAAAACATTCAGTACTTC
CDR3 protein: CASTGTNKNIQYF
D gene: NA
J gene: TRBJ2-4
V gene: TRBV9
clone size: NA

CDR3 DNA: TGTGCCAGCTCCCCGGGACTAGCGGGAGTAGAGACCCAGTACTTC
CDR3 protein: CASSPGLAGVETQYF
D gene: TRBD2
J gene: TRBJ2-5
V gene: TRBV14
clone size: many

CDR3 DNA: TGCGCCAGCAGTCACCAAACCCGGTCCTACAATGAGCAGTTCTTC
CDR3 protein: CASSHQTRSYNEQFF
D gene: NA
J gene: TRBJ2-1
V gene: TRBV23-1
clone size: many

CDR3 DNA: TGTGCCACCAGCTCTACATACGTCGGAAACACCATATATTTT
CDR3 protein: CATSSTYVGNTIYF
D gene: NA
J gene: TRBJ1-3
V gene: TRBV15
clone size: many

CDR3 DNA: TGTGCCAGCAGCTTGGTCCGTGGGTCGAGCAAAAACATTCAGTACTTC
CDR3 protein: CASSLVRGSSKNIQYF
D gene: NA
J gene: TRBJ2-4
V gene: TRBV5-4
clone size: NA

CDR3 DNA: TGTGCCAGCAGCTTGCCCGGGGAAGGTTTCGGCTACACCTTC
CDR3 protein: CASSLPGEGFGYTF
D gene: NA
J gene: TRBJ1-2
V gene: TRBV5-4
clone size: few

CDR3 DNA: TGTGCCAGCAGCTTATTGCCGGAGATCGCCCCCAATGAGCAGTTCTTC
CDR3 protein: CASSLLPEIAPNEQFF
D gene: NA
J gene: TRBJ2-1
V gene: TRBV11-1
clone size: few

CDR3 DNA: TGTGCCAGTACCTCTCCACAGGGAAAAATGAACACTGAAGCTTTCTTT
CDR3 protein: CASTSPQGKMNTEAFF
D gene: NA
J gene: TRBJ1-1
V gene: TRBV19
clone size: many

CDR3 DNA: TGTGCCAGCAGCCTTGGGCGGTACTCCTACGAGCAGTACTTC
CDR3 protein: CASSLGRYSYEQYF
D gene: NA
J gene: TRBJ2-7
V gene: TRBV3-1
clone size: NA

CDR3 DNA: TGCAGCGTCGGGACTAGCGACTACAATGAGCAGTTCTTC
CDR3 protein: CSVGTSDYNEQFF
D gene: TRBD2
J gene: TRBJ2-1
V gene: TRBV20-1
clone size: many

CDR3 DNA: TGTGCCAGCAGCTTAGGGGCAGGGGCTCGGGAGCTGTTTTTT
CDR3 protein: CASSLGAGARELFF
D gene: NA
J gene: TRBJ2-2
V gene: TRBV11-2
clone size: NA

CDR3 DNA: TGTGCCAGCAGCCCAGAAGGACTAGCGTTAGATGAGCAGTTCTTC
CDR3 protein: CASSPEGLALDEQFF
D gene: TRBD2
J gene: TRBJ2-1
V gene: TRBV3-1
clone size: NA

CDR3 DNA: TGTGCCAGCAGCCCGATAAATAGGGACAGGGGCAATCAGCCCCAGCATTTT
CDR3 protein: CASSPINRDRGNQPQHF
D gene: TRBD1
J gene: TRBJ1-5
V gene: TRBV14
clone size: NA

CDR3 DNA: TGTGCCAGCAGTTACTCCTCGGGCAGCAATGAAAAACTGTTTTTT
CDR3 protein: CASSYSSGSNEKLFF
D gene: NA
J gene: TRBJ1-4
V gene: TRBV6-2/TRBV6-3
clone size: many

CDR3 DNA: TGTGCCAGCAGCCCGGATCTAGCCAAAAACATTCAGTACTTC
CDR3 protein: CASSPDLAKNIQYF
D gene: NA
J gene: TRBJ2-4
V gene: TRBV11-2
clone size: many

CDR3 DNA: TGTGCCAGTAGTCTACACCGGGACAGGAATAATTCACCCCTCCACTTT
CDR3 protein: CASSLHRDRNNSPLHF
D gene: TRBD1
J gene: TRBJ1-6
V gene: TRBV19
clone size: few

CDR3 DNA: TGTGCCAGCAGTCCTGACAGTCTTACTGAAGCTTTCTTT
CDR3 protein: CASSPDSLTEAFF
D gene: NA
J gene: TRBJ1-1
V gene: TRBV11-2
clone size: many

CDR3 DNA: TGTGCCAGCAGTGTGACACCAAACTCCTACAATGAGCAGTTCTTC
CDR3 protein: CASSVTPNSYNEQFF
D gene: NA
J gene: TRBJ2-1
V gene: TRBV2
clone size: few

CDR3 DNA: TGTGCCAGCTCACAAACCCGAGACGGCAATCAGCCCCAGCATTTT
CDR3 protein: CASSQTRDGNQPQHF
D gene: NA
J gene: TRBJ1-5
V gene: TRBV18
clone size: many

CDR3 DNA: TGTGCCAGCAGCTTAGCCACAACCGAGCAGTACTTC
CDR3 protein: CASSLATTEQYF
D gene: NA
J gene: TRBJ2-7
V gene: TRBV11-1
clone size: many

CDR3 DNA: TGCAGTGCTAGTCGACAGCCATCCGCCTATGGCTACACCTTC
CDR3 protein: CSASRQPSAYGYTF
D gene: NA
J gene: TRBJ1-2
V gene: TRBV20-1
clone size: many

CDR3 DNA: TGCAGCGTTGATTCCGGACTAGTAGAGCGGTTCTTC
CDR3 protein: CSVDSGLVERFF
D gene: TRBD2
J gene: TRBJ2-1
V gene: TRBV29-1
clone size: NA

CDR3 DNA: TGTGCCAGCAGTTTAGGACATTCGAGTGAAAAACTGTTTTTT
CDR3 protein: CASSLGHSSEKLFF
D gene: NA
J gene: TRBJ1-4
V gene: TRBV12-3/TRBV12-4
clone size: many

CDR3 DNA: TGTGCCAGCAGTGGACAGGGAACGAACACCGGGGAGCTGTTTTTT
CDR3 protein: CASSGQGTNTGELFF
D gene: TRBD1
J gene: TRBJ2-2
V gene: TRBV6-1
clone size: many

CDR3 DNA: TGCAGTGCTAGAGATTTTGACAGCTCCTACAATGAGCAGTTCTTC
CDR3 protein: CSARDFDSSYNEQFF
D gene: NA
J gene: TRBJ2-1
V gene: TRBV20-1
clone size: many